This record looks at one T cell receptor beta chain sequence and its context. This clone has just one count. The antigen it binds to is not known. Nothing much larger sits one base from this clone, and base qualities are not available. Library generation was performed with the immunoSEQ multiplex PCR assay. In TCRdb, the immuneACCESS table is reduced to in-frame sequences with V and J assigned. These tables do not hold every clone; where another copy was compared, an unresolved V gene accounts for under half, and the others remain unexplained. This sample has 70,000 or so clones in its table, and around 92% of those were observed once. Less than 0.5% of the sample goes to the ten largest clones. This sample was included in a study of technical replicates of blood from a handful of donors (dated by TCRdb to 2017 to 2019). The receptor was isolated from a human donor in good health. The sample comprised T cells isolated from PBMCs.

The CDR3 protein is CASSLEAGLNQPQHF. The DNA sequence reads TGTGCCAGCAGCTTAGAGGCAGGCCTCAATCAGCCCCAGCATTTT. The sequence links TRBV7-9 to TRBJ1-5; too little of a D gene remains to name it. In the germline V gene (reference sequence), CDR1 corresponds to SEHNR and CDR2 to FQNEAQ. The V end loses 1 base and the J end loses 3 bases, and a stretch of 10 bases separates them. The CDR3, cysteine through phenylalanine, is 15 amino acids long. The DNA shown is the 45-base CDR3, in frame from base 1.